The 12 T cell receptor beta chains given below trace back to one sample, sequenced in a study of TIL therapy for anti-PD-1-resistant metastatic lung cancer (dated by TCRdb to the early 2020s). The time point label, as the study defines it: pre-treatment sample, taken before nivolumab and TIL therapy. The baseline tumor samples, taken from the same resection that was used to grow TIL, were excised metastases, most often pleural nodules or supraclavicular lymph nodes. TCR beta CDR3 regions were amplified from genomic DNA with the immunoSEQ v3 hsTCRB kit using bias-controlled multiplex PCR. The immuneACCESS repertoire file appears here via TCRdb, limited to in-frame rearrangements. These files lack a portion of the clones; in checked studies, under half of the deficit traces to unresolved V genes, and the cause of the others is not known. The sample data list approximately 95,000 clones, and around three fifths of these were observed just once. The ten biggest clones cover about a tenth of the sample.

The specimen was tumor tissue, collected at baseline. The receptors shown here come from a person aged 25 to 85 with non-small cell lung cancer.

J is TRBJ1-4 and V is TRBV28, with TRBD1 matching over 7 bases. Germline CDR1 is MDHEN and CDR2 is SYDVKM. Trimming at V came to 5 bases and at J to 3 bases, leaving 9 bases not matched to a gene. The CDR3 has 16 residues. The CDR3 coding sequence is TGTGCCAGCAGTCCGCTACAGGGGTGGGCTAATGAAAAACTGTTTTTT. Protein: CASSPLQGWANEKLFF.

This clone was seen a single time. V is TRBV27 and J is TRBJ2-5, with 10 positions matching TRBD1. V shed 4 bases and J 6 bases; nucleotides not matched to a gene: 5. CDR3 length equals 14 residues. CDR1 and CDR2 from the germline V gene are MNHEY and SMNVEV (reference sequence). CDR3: CASSSGTGVKTQYF. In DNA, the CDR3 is TGTGCCAGCAGTTCAGGGACAGGGGTAAAGACCCAGTACTTC.

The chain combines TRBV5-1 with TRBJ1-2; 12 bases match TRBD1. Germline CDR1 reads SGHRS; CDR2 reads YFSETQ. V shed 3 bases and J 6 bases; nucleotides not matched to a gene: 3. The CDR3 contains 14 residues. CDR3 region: CASSSRDRGHGYTF. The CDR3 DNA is TGCGCCAGCAGCTCCCGGGACAGGGGGCATGGCTACACCTTC. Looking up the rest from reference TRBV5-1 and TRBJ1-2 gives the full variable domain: KAGVTQTPRYLIKTRGQQVTLSCSPISGHRSVSWYQQTPGQGLQFLFEYFSETQRNKGNFPGRFSGRQFSNSRSEMNVSTLELGDSALYLCASSSRDRGHGYTFGSGTRLTVV.

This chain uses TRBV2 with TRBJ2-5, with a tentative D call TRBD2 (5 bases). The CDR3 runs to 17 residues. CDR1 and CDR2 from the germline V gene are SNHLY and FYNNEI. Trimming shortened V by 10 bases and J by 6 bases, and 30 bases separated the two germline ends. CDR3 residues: CATRRVSGSSGSKTQYF. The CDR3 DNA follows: TGTGCCACGCGGCGGGTCTCCGGGTCGTCGGGATCAAAGACCCAGTACTTC.

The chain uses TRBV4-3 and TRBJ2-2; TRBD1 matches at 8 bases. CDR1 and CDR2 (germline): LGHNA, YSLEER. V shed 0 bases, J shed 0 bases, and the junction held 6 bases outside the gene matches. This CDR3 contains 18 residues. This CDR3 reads CASSQEVAQGANTGELFF. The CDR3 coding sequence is TGCGCCAGCAGCCAAGAAGTCGCACAGGGGGCGAACACCGGGGAGCTGTTTTTT.

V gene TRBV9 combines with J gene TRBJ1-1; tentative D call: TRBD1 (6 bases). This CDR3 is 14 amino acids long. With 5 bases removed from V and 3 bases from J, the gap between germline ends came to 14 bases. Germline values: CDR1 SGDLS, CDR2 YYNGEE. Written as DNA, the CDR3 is TGTGCCAGCAGTCCCGGGACAAAGGACACTGAAGCTTTCTTT. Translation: CASSPGTKDTEAFF.

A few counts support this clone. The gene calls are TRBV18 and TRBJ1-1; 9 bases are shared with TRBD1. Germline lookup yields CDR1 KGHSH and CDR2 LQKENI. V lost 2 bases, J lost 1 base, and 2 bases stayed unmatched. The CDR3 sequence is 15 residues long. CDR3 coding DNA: TGTGCCAGCTCACCAGGGGACAGGGAGAACACTGAAGCTTTCTTT. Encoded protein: CASSPGDRENTEAFF. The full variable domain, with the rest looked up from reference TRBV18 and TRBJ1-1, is NAGVMQNPRHLVRRRGQEARLRCSPMKGHSHVYWYRQLPEEGLKFMVYLQKENIIDESGMPKERFSAEFPKEGPSILRIQQVVRGDSAAYFCASSPGDRENTEAFFGQGTRLTVV.

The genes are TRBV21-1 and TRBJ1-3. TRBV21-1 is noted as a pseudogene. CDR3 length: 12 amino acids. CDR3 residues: CASSKCGDTIYF. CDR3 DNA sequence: TGTGCCAGCAGCAAATGCGGGGACACCATATATTTT.

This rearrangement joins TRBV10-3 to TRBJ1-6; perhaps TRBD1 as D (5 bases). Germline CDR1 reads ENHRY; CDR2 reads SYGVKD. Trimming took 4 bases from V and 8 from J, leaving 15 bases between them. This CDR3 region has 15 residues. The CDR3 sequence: CAISVSGTVDSPLHF. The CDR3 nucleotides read TGTGCCATCAGTGTTTCAGGGACGGTGGATTCACCCCTCCACTTT.

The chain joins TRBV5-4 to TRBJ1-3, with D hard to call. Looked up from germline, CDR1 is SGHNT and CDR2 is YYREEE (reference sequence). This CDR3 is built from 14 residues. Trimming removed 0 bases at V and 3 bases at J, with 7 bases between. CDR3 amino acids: CASSLEGLGNTIYF. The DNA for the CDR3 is TGTGCCAGCAGCTTGGAAGGGCTTGGAAACACCATATATTTT.

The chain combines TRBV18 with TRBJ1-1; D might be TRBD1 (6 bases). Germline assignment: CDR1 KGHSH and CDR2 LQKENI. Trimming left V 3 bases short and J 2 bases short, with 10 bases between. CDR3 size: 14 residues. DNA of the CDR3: TGTGCCAGCTCACCGGACAGAGTTAACACTGAAGCTTTCTTT. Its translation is CASSPDRVNTEAFF.

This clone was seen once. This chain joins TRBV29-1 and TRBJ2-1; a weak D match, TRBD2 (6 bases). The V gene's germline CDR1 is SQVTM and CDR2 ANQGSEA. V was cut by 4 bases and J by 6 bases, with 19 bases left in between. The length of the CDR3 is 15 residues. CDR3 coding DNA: TGCAGCGTTGGACCCGAGGGAGGAAGGGCCAATGAGCAGTTCTTC. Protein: CSVGPEGGRANEQFF.